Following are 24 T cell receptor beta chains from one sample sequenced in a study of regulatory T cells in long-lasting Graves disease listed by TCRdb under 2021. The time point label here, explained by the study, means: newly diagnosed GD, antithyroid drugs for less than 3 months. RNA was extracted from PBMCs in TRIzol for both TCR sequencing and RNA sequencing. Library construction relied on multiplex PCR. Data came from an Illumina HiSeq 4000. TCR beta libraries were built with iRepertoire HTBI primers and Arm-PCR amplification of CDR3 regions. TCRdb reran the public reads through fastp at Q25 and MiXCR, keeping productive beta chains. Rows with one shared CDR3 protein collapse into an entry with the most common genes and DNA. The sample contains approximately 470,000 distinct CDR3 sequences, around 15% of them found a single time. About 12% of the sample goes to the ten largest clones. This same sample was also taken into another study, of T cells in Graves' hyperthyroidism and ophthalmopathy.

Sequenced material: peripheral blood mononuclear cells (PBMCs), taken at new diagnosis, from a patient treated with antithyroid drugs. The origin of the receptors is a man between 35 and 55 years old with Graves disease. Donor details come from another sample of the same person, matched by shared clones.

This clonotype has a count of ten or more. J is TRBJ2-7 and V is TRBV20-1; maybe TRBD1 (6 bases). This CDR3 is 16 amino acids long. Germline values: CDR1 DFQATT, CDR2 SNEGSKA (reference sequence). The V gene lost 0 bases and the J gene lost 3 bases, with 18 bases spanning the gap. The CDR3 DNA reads TGCAGTGCTAGAGAAAACCTACAGGGTGTTGGCTACGAGCAGTACTTC. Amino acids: CSARENLQGVGYEQYF.

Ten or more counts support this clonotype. The CDR3 spells CAYLRDAYSYEQYF. Here the CDR3 DNA reads TGTGCCTACCTCCGGGACGCCTACTCCTACGAGCAGTACTTC. The V call is TRBV30, the J call TRBJ2-7; D is possibly TRBD1 or TRBD2 (5 bases each). The CDR3 runs to 14 residues. In germline, CDR1 is GTSNPN, CDR2 SVGIG (reference sequence). V gave up 7 bases and J gave up 0 bases, with 16 bases separating them.

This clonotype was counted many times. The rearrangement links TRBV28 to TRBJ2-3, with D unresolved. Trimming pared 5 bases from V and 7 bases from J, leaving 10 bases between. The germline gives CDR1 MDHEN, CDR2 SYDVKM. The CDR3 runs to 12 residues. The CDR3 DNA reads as TGTGCCAGCAGTCTAGAGTTTTATACGCAGTATTTT. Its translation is CASSLEFYTQYF.

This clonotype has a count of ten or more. CDR3 region: CASKTFLSGRANTGELFF. CDR3 nucleotides: TGTGCCAGCAAAACCTTCCTGAGCGGGAGGGCGAACACCGGGGAGCTGTTTTTT. The chain recombines TRBV27 with TRBJ2-2; 10 bases are a match to TRBD2. CDR1 MNHEY and CDR2 SMNVEV come from the germline V gene (reference sequence). V lost 7 bases, J lost 0 bases, and 11 bases stayed unmatched. The CDR3 spans 18 residues.

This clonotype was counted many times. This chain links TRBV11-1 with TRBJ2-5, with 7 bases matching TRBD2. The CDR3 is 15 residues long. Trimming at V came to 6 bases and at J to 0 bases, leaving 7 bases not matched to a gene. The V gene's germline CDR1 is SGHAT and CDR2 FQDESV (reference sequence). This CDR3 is CASRRNSGDQETQYF. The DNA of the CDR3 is TGTGCCAGCAGAAGGAACAGCGGGGACCAAGAGACCCAGTACTTC.

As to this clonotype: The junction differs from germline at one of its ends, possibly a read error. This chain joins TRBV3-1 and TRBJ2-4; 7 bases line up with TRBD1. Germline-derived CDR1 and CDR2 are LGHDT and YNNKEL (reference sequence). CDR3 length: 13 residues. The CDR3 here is CASSLGQDGEQLF. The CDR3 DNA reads TGTGCCAGCAGCCTAGGACAGGACGGGGAGCAGCTCTTC.

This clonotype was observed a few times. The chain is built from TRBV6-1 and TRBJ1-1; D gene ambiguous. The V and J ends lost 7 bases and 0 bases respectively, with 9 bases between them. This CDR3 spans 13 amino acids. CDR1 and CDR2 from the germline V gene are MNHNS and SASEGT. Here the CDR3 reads CASTSSLNTEAFF. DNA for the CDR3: TGTGCCAGCACCTCTAGTTTGAACACTGAAGCTTTCTTT.

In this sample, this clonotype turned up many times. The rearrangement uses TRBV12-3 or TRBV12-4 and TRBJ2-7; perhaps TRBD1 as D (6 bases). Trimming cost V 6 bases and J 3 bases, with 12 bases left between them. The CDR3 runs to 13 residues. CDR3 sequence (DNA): TGTGCCAGCAGAACAGGGCCCAACTACGAGCAGTACTTC. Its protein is CASRTGPNYEQYF.

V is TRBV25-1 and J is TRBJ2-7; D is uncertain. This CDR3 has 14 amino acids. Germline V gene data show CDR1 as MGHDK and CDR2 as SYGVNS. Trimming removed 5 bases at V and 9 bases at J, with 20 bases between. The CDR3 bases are TGTGCCAGCAGTCCAGCAGAATCCCTTGATTCGCAGTACTTC. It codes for CASSPAESLDSQYF.

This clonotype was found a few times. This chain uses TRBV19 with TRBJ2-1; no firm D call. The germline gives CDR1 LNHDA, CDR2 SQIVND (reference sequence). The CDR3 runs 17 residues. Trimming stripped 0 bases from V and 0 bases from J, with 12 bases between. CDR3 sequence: CASSIDLSGDSYNEQFF. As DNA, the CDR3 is TGTGCCAGTAGTATAGATCTGTCCGGAGACTCCTACAATGAGCAGTTCTTC.

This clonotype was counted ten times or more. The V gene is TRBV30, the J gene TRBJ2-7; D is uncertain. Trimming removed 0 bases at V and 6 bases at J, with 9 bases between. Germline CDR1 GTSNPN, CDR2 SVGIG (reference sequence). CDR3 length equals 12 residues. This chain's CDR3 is CAWSVFGGEQYF. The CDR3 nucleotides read TGTGCCTGGAGTGTATTTGGCGGCGAGCAGTACTTC.

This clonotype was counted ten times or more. The CDR3 sequence is CATSDGQAKTYEQYF. The DNA of the CDR3 is TGTGCCACCAGTGATGGACAAGCCAAAACCTACGAGCAGTACTTC. The rearrangement uses TRBV24-1 and TRBJ2-7, with D possibly being TRBD1 (5 bases). This CDR3 has 15 residues. Germline loops: CDR1 KGHDR, CDR2 SFDVKD. V lost 3 bases and J 2 bases, leaving 13 bases between the germline ends.

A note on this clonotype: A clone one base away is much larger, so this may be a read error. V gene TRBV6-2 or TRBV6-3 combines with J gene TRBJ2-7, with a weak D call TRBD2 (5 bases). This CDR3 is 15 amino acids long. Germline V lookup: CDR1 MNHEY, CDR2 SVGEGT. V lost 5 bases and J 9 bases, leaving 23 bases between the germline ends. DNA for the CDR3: TGTGCCAGCAGTGATACATGGACTGGTCCTTTCTTGCAGTACTTC. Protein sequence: CASSDTWTGPFLQYF.

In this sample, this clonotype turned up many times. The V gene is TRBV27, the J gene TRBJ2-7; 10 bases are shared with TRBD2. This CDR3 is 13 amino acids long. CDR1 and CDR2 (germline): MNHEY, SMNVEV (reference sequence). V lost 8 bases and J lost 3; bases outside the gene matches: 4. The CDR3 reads CASGTSAFYEQYF. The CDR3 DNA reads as TGTGCCAGCGGGACTAGCGCCTTCTACGAGCAGTACTTC.

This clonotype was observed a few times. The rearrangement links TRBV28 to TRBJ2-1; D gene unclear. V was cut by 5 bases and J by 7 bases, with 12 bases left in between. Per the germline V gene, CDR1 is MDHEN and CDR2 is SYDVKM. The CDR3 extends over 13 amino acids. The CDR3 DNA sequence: TGTGCCAGCAGTCCAGTTTCGGCGAATGAGCAGTTCTTC. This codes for CASSPVSANEQFF.

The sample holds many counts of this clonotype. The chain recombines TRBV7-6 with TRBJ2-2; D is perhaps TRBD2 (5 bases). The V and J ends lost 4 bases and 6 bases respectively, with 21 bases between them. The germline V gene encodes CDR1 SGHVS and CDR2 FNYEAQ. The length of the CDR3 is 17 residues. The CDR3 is CASSSDLGVKGAGELFF. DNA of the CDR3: TGTGCCAGCAGCTCCGACCTGGGAGTGAAGGGCGCCGGGGAGCTGTTTTTT.

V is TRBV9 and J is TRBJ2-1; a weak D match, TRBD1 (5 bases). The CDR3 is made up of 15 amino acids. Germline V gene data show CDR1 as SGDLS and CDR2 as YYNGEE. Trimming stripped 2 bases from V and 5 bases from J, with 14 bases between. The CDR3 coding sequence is TGTGCCAGCAGCGTTACGAACAGGACGGACAATGAGCAGTTCTTC. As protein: CASSVTNRTDNEQFF. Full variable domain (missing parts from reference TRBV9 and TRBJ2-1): DSGVTQTPKHLITATGQRVTLRCSPRSGDLSVYWYQQSLDQGLQFLIQYYNGEERAKGNILERFSAQQFPDLHSELNLSSLELGDSALYFCASSVTNRTDNEQFFGPGTRLTVL.

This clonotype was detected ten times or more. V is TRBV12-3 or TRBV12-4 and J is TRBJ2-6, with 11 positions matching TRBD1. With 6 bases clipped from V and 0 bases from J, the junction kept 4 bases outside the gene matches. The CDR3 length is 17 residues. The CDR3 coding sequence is TGTGCCAGCAGCAGGACAGGGGGCGGCTCTGGGGCCAACGTCCTGACTTTC. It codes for CASSRTGGGSGANVLTF.

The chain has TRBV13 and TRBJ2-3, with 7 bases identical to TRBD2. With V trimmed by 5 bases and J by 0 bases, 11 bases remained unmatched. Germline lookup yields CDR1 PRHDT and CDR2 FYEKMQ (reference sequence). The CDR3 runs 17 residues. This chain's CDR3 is CASSPRRGSGSTDTQYF. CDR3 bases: TGTGCCAGCAGCCCCCGGCGAGGTAGCGGGAGCACAGATACGCAGTATTTT.

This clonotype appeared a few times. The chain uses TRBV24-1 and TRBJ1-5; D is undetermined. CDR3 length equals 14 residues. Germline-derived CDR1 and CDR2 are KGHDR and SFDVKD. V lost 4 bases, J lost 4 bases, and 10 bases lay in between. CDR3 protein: CATSDRGRNQPQHF. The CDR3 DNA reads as TGTGCCACCAGTGACCGGGGTCGGAATCAGCCCCAGCATTTT.

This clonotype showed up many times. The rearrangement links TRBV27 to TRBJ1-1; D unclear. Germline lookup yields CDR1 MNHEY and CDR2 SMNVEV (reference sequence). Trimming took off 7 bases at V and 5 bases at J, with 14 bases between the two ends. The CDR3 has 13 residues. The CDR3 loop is CASTNDRWTEAFF. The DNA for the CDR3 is TGTGCCAGCACAAACGACCGGTGGACTGAAGCTTTCTTT.

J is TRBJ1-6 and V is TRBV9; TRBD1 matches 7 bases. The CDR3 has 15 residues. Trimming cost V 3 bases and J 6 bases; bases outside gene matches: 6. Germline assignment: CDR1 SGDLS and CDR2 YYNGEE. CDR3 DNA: TGTGCCAGCAGCGGTACAGGGGCAGGTAATTCACCCCTCCACTTT. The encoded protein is CASSGTGAGNSPLHF.

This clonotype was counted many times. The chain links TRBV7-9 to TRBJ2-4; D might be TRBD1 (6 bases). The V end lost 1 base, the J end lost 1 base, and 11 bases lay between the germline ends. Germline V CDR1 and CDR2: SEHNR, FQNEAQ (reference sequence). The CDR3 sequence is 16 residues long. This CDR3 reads CASSLVSGEAKNIQYF. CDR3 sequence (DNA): TGTGCCAGCAGCTTAGTCTCAGGGGAGGCCAAAAACATTCAGTACTTC.

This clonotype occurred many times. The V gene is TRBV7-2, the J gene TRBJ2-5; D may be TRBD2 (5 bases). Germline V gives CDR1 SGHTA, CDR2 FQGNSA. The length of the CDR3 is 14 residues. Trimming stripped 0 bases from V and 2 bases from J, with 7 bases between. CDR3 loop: CASSLAAAQETQYF. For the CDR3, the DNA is TGTGCCAGCAGCTTAGCAGCGGCACAAGAGACCCAGTACTTC.